The clone carrying this TCR beta chain showed up just once. The target antigen is unknown. This record belongs to a study of beta chain features in type 1 diabetes. Study in general: Taken together, all samples contributed nearly 110 million examined sorted cells. The study, taken as a whole, reports: VDJ junctions from patients with type 1 diabetes contained fewer insertions and more deletions. Researchers report that Type 1 diabetes patients had moderately but significantly shorter TCRB CDR3s across all four CD4+ subsets.

Per donor, one heparinised blood draw averaged about 116 mL. Deletions cut 5 bases from V and 0 bases from J, with 12 bases between. Germline loops: CDR1 SEHNR, CDR2 FQNEAQ (reference sequence). CDR3 length: 15 amino acids. The sequenced template was cDNA made from the entire isolated RNA. Measured with immunoSEQ multiplex PCR; TCRdb has only the in-frame clones, and not every one. The table shows more than 300,000 clones, with around 13% occurring only once. The source is a woman between 18 and 29 years old with type 1 diabetes. The specimen sequenced was naive CD4+ T cells from blood. The chain joins TRBV7-9 to TRBJ2-3; D gene ambiguous. CDR3 coding DNA: TGTGCCAGCAGCCCTGGTAGTTCGAGCACAGATACGCAGTATTTT. Protein sequence: CASSPGSSSTDTQYF.